These 16 T cell receptor beta chains were all obtained from the same sample, sequenced in a study of T-cell reconstitution after alpha-beta-depleted transplantation in children. Unique molecular identifiers were incorporated into the prepared TCRbeta library. Using its own MiXCR run on the PCR reads, TCRdb lists one record per CDR3 protein. The sample shows around 300,000 distinct CDR3 sequences, 23% of them seen only once. The sequences come from PBMCs, mostly from graft donor cells, collected 180 days after TCRalphabeta/CD19-depleted stem cell transplant. The receptors stem from a male patient younger than 18 who had a stem cell transplant for acute lymphoblastic leukemia, so the T cells may come from the graft donor.

The rearrangement joins TRBV11-2 to TRBJ2-7; D is perhaps TRBD2 (6 bases). Germline-derived CDR1 and CDR2 are SGHAT and FQNNGV. This CDR3 is built from 14 residues. Deletions cut 0 bases from V and 6 bases from J, with 12 bases between. Here the CDR3 reads CASSLELQGGEQYF. The CDR3 DNA sequence: TGTGCCAGCAGCTTAGAACTCCAGGGAGGCGAGCAGTACTTC.

The chain carries TRBV20-1 and TRBJ2-3, with D unclear. Germline lookup yields CDR1 DFQATT and CDR2 SNEGSKA (reference sequence). The ends were cut back, 5 bases at V and 1 base at J, with 16 bases in the middle. The CDR3 sequence is 15 residues long. This CDR3 reads CSARPTRSRTDTQYF. The CDR3 DNA reads TGCAGTGCTCGACCCACGAGGTCCCGCACAGATACGCAGTATTTT.

This clonotype was seen more than once but under ten times. V and J are TRBV6-1 and TRBJ2-2; possibly TRBD2 for D (5 bases). Trimming took 0 bases from V and 7 from J, leaving 9 bases between them. The CDR3 loop spans 14 amino acids. CDR1 is MNHNS, CDR2 SASEGT, per germline. Here the CDR3 DNA reads TGTGCCAGCAGTGAAGCTCCTCGGGGCGGGGAGCTGTTTTTT. Its translation: CASSEAPRGGELFF.

This clonotype was found a few times. The chain employs TRBV29-1 and TRBJ1-4; D is ambiguous. CDR3 size: 16 residues. The ends were cut back, 4 bases at V and 3 bases at J, with 18 bases in the middle. Germline CDR1 is SQVTM and CDR2 is ANQGSEA. The CDR3 DNA reads as TGCAGCGTTGGAGGGCCGGGGAGAGAGGCTAATGAAAAACTGTTTTTT. This sequence encodes CSVGGPGREANEKLFF.

On this clonotype itself: The junction shows a germline mismatch at one end, possibly a read error. The chain combines TRBV12-3 or TRBV12-4 with TRBJ2-3, with D possibly matching TRBD2 (6 bases). This CDR3 contains 15 residues. In DNA, the CDR3 is TGTGCCAGCAGTTTAACGACTAGTCGCTCAGATAAGCAGTATTTT. Translating it yields CASSLTTSRSDKQYF.

This clonotype has only a few counts. V is TRBV5-1 and J is TRBJ1-1; maybe TRBD1 (6 bases). The CDR3 loop spans 13 amino acids. Trimming left V 3 bases short and J 4 bases short, with 10 bases between. CDR1 and CDR2 from the germline V gene are SGHRS and YFSETQ. CDR3 protein: CASSSQGSTEAFF. DNA of the CDR3: TGCGCCAGCAGCTCACAGGGATCCACTGAAGCTTTCTTT.

In its sample, this clonotype was seen many times. CDR3 sequence reads: CATSGGYSYEQYF. The DNA for the CDR3 is TGTGCCACCAGCGGCGGGTACTCCTACGAGCAGTACTTC. The chain carries TRBV15 and TRBJ2-7; tentative D call: TRBD2 (5 bases). This CDR3 has 13 residues. Trimming took off 5 bases at V and 0 bases at J, with 8 bases between the two ends. CDR1 and CDR2 (germline): LNHNV, YYDKDF (reference sequence).

This sequence joins TRBV20-1 and TRBJ2-4; D is possibly TRBD1 (5 bases). Germline V gene lookup returns CDR1 DFQATT and CDR2 SNEGSKA (reference sequence). The CDR3 has 14 amino acids. V was trimmed by 4 bases and J by 2 bases, leaving 12 bases between them. The DNA of the CDR3 is TGCAGTGCTAAGAATCCAGGGCCCAAAAACATTCAGTACTTC. It translates to CSAKNPGPKNIQYF.

This clonotype was seen more than once but under ten times. This chain links TRBV20-1 with TRBJ2-1, with 7 positions matching TRBD2. CDR1 is DFQATT, CDR2 SNEGSKA, per germline (reference sequence). The CDR3 consists of 15 residues. Trimming took 3 bases from V and 6 from J; bases not matched to a gene: 11. In DNA form, the CDR3 reads TGCAGTGCTAGCGGGAGGAGTATATTCGGCAATGAGCAGTTCTTC. Its protein is CSASGRSIFGNEQFF.

J is TRBJ2-7 and V is TRBV20-1; 8 nucleotides align to TRBD2. V lost 5 bases to trimming and J lost 0 bases; unmatched junction nucleotides: 3. There are 13 residues in the CDR3. Germline CDR1 DFQATT, CDR2 SNEGSKA (reference sequence). As DNA, the CDR3 is TGCAGTGCTTCCGGGACTAGCTCCTACGAGCAGTACTTC. Translation gives CSASGTSSYEQYF.

In this sample, this clonotype turned up a few times. V is TRBV5-1 and J is TRBJ2-2; a possible D gene is TRBD2 (7 bases). The CDR3 runs 18 residues. CDR1 and CDR2 (germline): SGHRS, YFSETQ. Trimming took off 3 bases at V and 3 bases at J, with 21 bases between the two ends. CDR3 region: CASSSGRGAGSHTGELFF. The CDR3 bases are TGCGCCAGCAGCTCGGGGAGGGGGGCAGGAAGCCACACCGGGGAGCTGTTTTTT.

This clonotype has a handful of counts. The chain links TRBV5-1 to TRBJ2-7, with D possibly being TRBD1 or TRBD2 (5 bases each). V was pared by 3 bases and J by 4 bases, with 17 bases between. Germline V lookup: CDR1 SGHRS, CDR2 YFSETQ. The CDR3 is 15 residues long. This CDR3 is CASSSGTIKGYEQYF. As DNA, the CDR3 is TGCGCCAGCAGCTCCGGGACCATAAAGGGATACGAGCAGTACTTC.

This sequence joins TRBV24-1 and TRBJ1-5; D unclear. The CDR3 has 15 residues. Per germline, CDR1 KGHDR and CDR2 SFDVKD. V lost 4 bases and J lost 0, with 9 bases in between. The CDR3 spells CATSDPHGSNQPQHF. The CDR3 DNA reads as TGTGCCACCAGTGACCCCCACGGTAGCAATCAGCCCCAGCATTTT.

This chain joins TRBV29-1 and TRBJ2-7, with TRBD2 identical over 8 bases. This CDR3 region has 13 residues. The germline V gene has CDR1 SQVTM and CDR2 ANQGSEA. V gave up 6 bases and J gave up 2 bases; unmatched junction bases: 6. CDR3 amino acids: CSVFSGIAYEQYF. The DNA for the CDR3 is TGCAGCGTCTTTAGCGGGATCGCCTACGAGCAGTACTTC.

The chain recombines TRBV6-1 with TRBJ2-2; TRBD1 matches at 12 bases. The CDR3 covers 15 residues. CDR1 and CDR2 (germline): MNHNS, SASEGT. The trim removed 9 bases at V and 0 bases at J, leaving 2 bases unmatched. The CDR3 region has the DNA TGTGCCAGGGGACAGGGGGCCTCGAACACCGGGGAGCTGTTTTTT. The encoded protein is CARGQGASNTGELFF.

The rearrangement links TRBV27 to TRBJ2-2; D unresolved. CDR1 MNHEY and CDR2 SMNVEV come from the germline V gene (reference sequence). V was shortened by 3 bases and J by 7 bases, with 9 bases between the two germline ends. The CDR3 extends over 13 amino acids. This chain's CDR3 is CASSLWVYGELFF. CDR3 DNA: TGTGCCAGCAGTTTGTGGGTTTACGGGGAGCTGTTTTTT.